The 15 T cell receptor beta chains given below trace back to one sample, sequenced in a study of blood T cell repertoires in COVID-19. Profiling relied on immunoSEQ multiplex PCR, and the TCRdb table lists in-frame clones only, not all of them. Among about 94,000 clones listed, 65% to 85% were seen once. Sample: peripheral blood. The receptors stem from a man aged 55 to 70 with acute or convalescent COVID-19.

The chain uses TRBV2 and TRBJ1-1, with D hard to call. V shed 6 bases and J shed 0 bases, with 8 bases lying between them. Germline V CDR1 and CDR2: SNHLY, FYNNEI. The CDR3 has 13 residues. CDR3 coding DNA: TGTGCCAGCAGCGCTGACTTGAACACTGAAGCTTTCTTT. As protein: CASSADLNTEAFF.

J is TRBJ2-7 and V is TRBV12-3 or TRBV12-4; D might be TRBD2 (5 bases). The germline V and J ends were trimmed by 3 bases and 6 bases, with 12 bases remaining between them. The CDR3 has 13 amino acids. CDR3 region: CASSFEVGSEQYF. The CDR3 nucleotides are TGTGCCAGCAGTTTCGAGGTGGGGAGCGAGCAGTACTTC.

The J gene is TRBJ1-5, the V gene TRBV5-1; weak D call: TRBD1 (6 bases). V was shortened by 5 bases and J by 2 bases, with 17 bases between the two germline ends. The germline V gene has CDR1 SGHRS and CDR2 YFSETQ. The CDR3 extends over 16 amino acids. CDR3 region: CASSPTGMGGNQPQHF. The CDR3 coding sequence is TGCGCCAGCAGTCCTACAGGGATGGGTGGCAATCAGCCCCAGCATTTT.

The V and J genes are TRBV4-2 and TRBJ2-1; D is possibly TRBD1 (6 bases). CDR3 size: 14 residues. V lost 0 bases and J lost 5, with 8 bases in between. Germline V gene sequence: CDR1 LGHNA, CDR2 YNFKEQ. The chain's CDR3 is CASSQDWTDNEQFF. In nucleotides, the CDR3 is TGTGCCAGCAGCCAAGATTGGACAGACAATGAGCAGTTCTTC.

The chain recombines TRBV29-1 with TRBJ1-3; D unclear. Per germline, CDR1 SQVTM and CDR2 ANQGSEA. V lost 6 bases and J lost 0, with 18 bases in between. The CDR3 is made up of 16 amino acids. CDR3 DNA sequence: TGCAGCGTCTCCTCTTTTCAGGCTGGCTCTGGAAACACCATATATTTT. The encoded protein is CSVSSFQAGSGNTIYF.

V and J are TRBV6-2 or TRBV6-3 and TRBJ1-2; no firm D call. The CDR3 extends over 13 amino acids. Germline-derived CDR1 and CDR2 are MNHEY and SVGEGT. V lost 2 bases and J lost 4, with 8 bases in between. CDR3 coding DNA: TGTGCCAGCAGTTACGTCAGAACCTATGGCTACACCTTC. It encodes CASSYVRTYGYTF.

V and J are TRBV6-5 and TRBJ1-2; 12 bases fit TRBD1. This CDR3 contains 16 residues. V trimming: 2 bases; J trimming: 8 bases; junction bases outside the gene matches: 9. Per germline, CDR1 MNHEY and CDR2 SVGAGI. The CDR3 here is CASSYVGQGALRGYTF. The CDR3 region has the DNA TGTGCCAGCAGTTACGTGGGACAGGGGGCTCTGCGAGGCTACACCTTC.

This sequence joins TRBV30 and TRBJ2-2; D is perhaps TRBD2 (6 bases). Germline V gene sequence: CDR1 GTSNPN, CDR2 SVGIG (reference sequence). The CDR3 sequence is 11 residues long. The ends were cut back, 7 bases at V and 3 bases at J, with 6 bases in the middle. The CDR3: CASGDTGELFF. The CDR3 coding sequence is TGTGCCTCGGGGGACACCGGGGAGCTGTTTTTT.

The V gene is TRBV18, the J gene TRBJ2-1; a weak D match, TRBD1 (5 bases). The CDR3 loop spans 14 amino acids. CDR1 and CDR2 from the germline V gene are KGHSH and LQKENI. Trimming stripped 0 bases from V and 10 bases from J, with 13 bases between. The CDR3 reads CASSPPTAAREQFF. The CDR3 nucleotides are TGTGCCAGCTCACCACCGACAGCCGCTCGCGAGCAGTTCTTC. The whole variable domain, remainder taken from reference TRBV18 and TRBJ2-1, is NAGVMQNPRHLVRRRGQEARLRCSPMKGHSHVYWYRQLPEEGLKFMVYLQKENIIDESGMPKERFSAEFPKEGPSILRIQQVVRGDSAAYFCASSPPTAAREQFFGPGTRLTVL.

V and J are TRBV21-1 and TRBJ2-1; no check of the table's D call, TRBD2, against the DNA was made. TRBV21-1 is termed a pseudogene. This CDR3 spans 15 amino acids. CDR3 bases: TGTGCCAGCTCCTCCCCCCCTAGCGGCTACAATGAGCAGTTCTTC. It specifies CASSSPPSGYNEQFF.

The chain links TRBV6-5 to TRBJ1-6; D uncertain. Germline CDR1 MNHEY, CDR2 SVGAGI. The CDR3 totals 13 residues. Deletions cut 8 bases from V and 6 bases from J, with 11 bases between. The CDR3 sequence is CASATFSNSPLHF. CDR3 bases: TGTGCCAGCGCCACTTTTTCTAATTCACCCCTCCACTTT.

The rearrangement joins TRBV10-3 to TRBJ1-3, with a possible D match to TRBD1 (5 bases). The CDR3 is 19 residues long. Germline CDR1 is ENHRY and CDR2 is SYGVKD. V was shortened by 2 bases and J by 0 bases, with 20 bases between the two germline ends. The CDR3 is CAISEGDDRLVISGNTIYF. Written as DNA, the CDR3 is TGTGCCATCAGTGAGGGGGATGACAGACTGGTCATCTCTGGAAACACCATATATTTT.

In DNA form, the CDR3 reads TGTGCCAGCAGCCCTAGGACAGTGGGTCAGAATACGCAGTATTTT. This sequence encodes CASSPRTVGQNTQYF. The chain couples TRBV6-2 or TRBV6-3 to TRBJ2-3, with D maybe TRBD1 (6 bases). This CDR3 has 15 residues. Germline loops: CDR1 MNHEY, CDR2 SVGEGT. V dropped 6 bases and J dropped 7 bases, with 20 bases sitting between them.

J is TRBJ1-5 and V is TRBV6-5, with a weak D call TRBD1 (5 bases). Germline CDR1 MNHEY, CDR2 SVGAGI. V gave up 6 bases and J gave up 4 bases, with 13 bases separating them. The CDR3 is 14 residues long. This CDR3 reads CASSPGWRNQPQHF. The CDR3, as DNA: TGTGCCAGCAGCCCAGGGTGGCGAAATCAGCCCCAGCATTTT.

This clone was seen once. This chain uses TRBV24-1 with TRBJ2-5; TRBD1 might be the D (5 bases). Between the trimmed V and J ends, which lost 3 bases and 5 bases, there was a span of 15 bases. CDR3 length: 15 residues. Germline V lookup: CDR1 KGHDR, CDR2 SFDVKD. The CDR3 is CATSDPGQGWETQYF. CDR3 nucleotide sequence: TGTGCCACCAGTGATCCCGGCCAGGGCTGGGAGACCCAGTACTTC.